What follows describes a single T cell receptor beta chain. It lacks a known antigen. No much larger clone is present one base from it, and per-base qualities are unavailable. V was cut back by 8 bases and J by 11 bases, leaving a gap of 18 bases between them. The germline V gene provides CDR1 MDHEN and CDR2 SYDVKM. The CDR3 runs 12 residues from the cysteine to the phenylalanine. The CDR3 DNA has 36 bases and is translated from base 1. The record originates from a study of Graves' ophthalmopathy and Graves' hyperthyroidism (dated 2018 in TCRdb). In terms of the full investigation: Stable hyperthyroidism was defined as no progression to ophthalmopathy within 18 months of follow-up. To tell Graves' ophthalmopathy apart from Graves' hyperthyroidism, and to predict which patients would progress to ophthalmopathy, the study relied on TCR beta repertoire signatures. In total, approximately 140 blood samples were TCR-sequenced: some 43 ophthalmopathy, 80 or so hyperthyroidism and roughly 17 hyperthyroidism-to-ophthalmopathy patients. To explore V-J signatures that separate ophthalmopathy from hyperthyroidism, a discovery set of about a hundred patients was enrolled, consisting of approximately 44 with ophthalmopathy and roughly 57 with stable hyperthyroidism. The independent validation cohort included under 20 hyperthyroidism patients plus 17 patients who later progressed from hyperthyroidism to ophthalmopathy. In about six hyperthyroidism patients, the T-cell repertoires found in thyroid tissue were compared with those found in blood. Once sampling was done, hyperthyroidism patients were given methimazole at a starting dose of 30 mg daily, while ophthalmopathy patients were given high-dose intravenous methylprednisolone. Points the paper makes about the study in general: Most expanded thyroid clonotypes with frequency above 0.001 were also detected in blood, suggesting blood repertoires may reflect the thyroid immune response. The 13-signature model separated ophthalmopathy from stable hyperthyroidism with approximately 90% sensitivity and approximately 83% specificity in cross-validation, and 80%/75% in the test set. No statistical method was used to predetermine the sample size, and group allocation was not hidden from the investigators. In validation, the model predicted ophthalmopathy progression with roughly 68% sensitivity and approximately 72% specificity; roughly 12 predicted patients were CT-confirmed with GO in a median of about 6.1 months.

Hyperthyroidism patients were newly diagnosed, with disease duration under 2 months, and aged 18 to 65 years. Anyone with other autoimmune diseases, uncontrolled infections, pregnancy or lactation was excluded from the study. Diagnosis relied on clinical symptoms, serum thyroxine, TRAb, thyroid ultrasound and orbital computed tomography. Total RNA was extracted with Trizol reagent and quality-checked on an Agilent 2100 Bioanalyzer. TCR beta CDR3 regions were amplified from RNA transcripts for repertoire sequencing. The first round of RT-PCR was done with HTBI primers and the Qiagen OneStep RT-PCR kit, and was followed by a second round of multiplex PCR, then size selection and purification. Libraries were sequenced paired-end with 100 bp reads on an Illumina HiSeq2000. The original pipeline was this. Reads were processed with SOAPnuke, discarding reads with adapters, uncalled bases, mean Phred below 15, or no exact constant-primer or identifier match. High-quality paired reads were merged with COPE v1.2.5. Clonotypes were defined as unique nucleotide sequences and were aligned to IMGT TRB V, D and J references using MiTCR v1.1. Only V-J combinations with frequency above 0.0001 were analysed, covering 99% to 99.2% of repertoires. For each V-J combination, a TCR clonal expansion and chaos score was defined as F50 clonal expansion divided by the chaos observed in the TCRdist matrix. Welch's t-statistics and random forest were used to reduce features to approximately 13 V-J combinations, which were fed into a naive Bayes classifier. Thyroid-blood repertoire similarity was quantified with the Morisita-Horn index. In TCRdb, the public reads were trimmed at Q25 with fastp and aligned with MiXCR, with productive beta chains retained. One record per CDR3 amino acid sequence lists the most common genes and DNA. TCRdb, not the authors, supplied the V and J calls. This sample is represented by over a million distinct CDR3 sequences; less than 45% of them were singletons. Approximately 12% of the sample rests with the top ten.

Sequencing used peripheral blood or thyroid tissue (not recorded which). This chain joins TRBV28 to TRBJ1-1, with a tentative D gene TRBD1 over 5 matching bases. This TCR derives from an adult man with Graves' hyperthyroidism. The DNA reads as follows: TGTGCCAGCGAAGGGCCGGGGGTTACGGCTTTCTTT. Its translation reads: CASEGPGVTAFF. The entire variable domain, with the stretches around the CDR3 drawn from the reference TRBV28 and TRBJ1-1 proteins, is DVKVTQSSRYLVKRTGEKVFLECVQDMDHENMFWYRQDPGLGLRLIYFSYDVKMKEKGDIPEGYSVSREKKERFSLILESASTNQTSMYLCASEGPGVTAFFGQGTRLTVV.